Listed here are 24 T cell receptor beta chains from one sample, sequenced in a study of identical twins. TCRdb reanalysed the 5' RACE reads using MiXCR and keeps one entry per CDR3 protein. Found here are under 900,000 distinct CDR3 sequences, 9% to 15% of them singletons; the top ten hold about 1.5%. The same specimen was also included in a second study, on yellow fever vaccine responses in identical twins.

The source material was PBMCs. Every receptor here comes from a young woman in good health.

The table lists this clonotype with a few counts. The chain combines TRBV28 with TRBJ2-5, with 9 bases lining up with TRBD2. V trimming: 6 bases; J trimming: 2 bases; junction bases outside the gene matches: 10. CDR1 and CDR2 (germline): MDHEN, SYDVKM. The CDR3 runs to 16 residues. The CDR3 DNA follows: TGTGCCAGCAGGCCGGGCCTAGCGGGGCAGCAAGAGACCCAGTACTTC. Residues: CASRPGLAGQQETQYF.

This clonotype was seen more than once but under ten times. The chain employs TRBV20-1 and TRBJ1-3; tentatively, D is TRBD1 (6 bases). The V end was cut by 6 bases, the J end by 0 bases, with 18 bases between. The V gene's germline CDR1 is DFQATT and CDR2 SNEGSKA (reference sequence). The CDR3 runs to 16 residues. The CDR3 nucleotides read TGCAGTGCCCCGTCGGACAGATTTAACTCTGGAAACACCATATATTTT. This sequence encodes CSAPSDRFNSGNTIYF.

The sample holds a few counts of this clonotype. This sequence joins TRBV3-1 and TRBJ2-2; D may correspond to TRBD1 or TRBD2 (5 bases each). The CDR3 consists of 17 residues. The ends were cut back, 2 bases at V and 5 bases at J, with 18 bases in the middle. CDR1 LGHDT and CDR2 YNNKEL come from the germline V gene (reference sequence). The chain's CDR3 is CASSQREWGPGTGELFF. Here the CDR3 DNA reads TGTGCCAGCAGCCAAAGGGAGTGGGGCCCGGGGACCGGGGAGCTGTTTTTT.

The chain links TRBV2 to TRBJ2-7; 8 bases map to TRBD1. This CDR3 contains 14 residues. J was trimmed by 2 bases and V by 0 bases; bases with no gene match: 0. Germline CDR1 reads SNHLY; CDR2 reads FYNNEI. DNA for the CDR3: TGTGCCAGCAGTGAAGCGGACAGGGCCTACGAGCAGTACGTC. The encoded protein is CASSEADRAYEQYV.

This clonotype was counted at least ten times. The CDR3 DNA reads as TGTGCCAGCAGTCCCGGGACAGGGGGTGGCTACACCTTC. It yields the protein CASSPGTGGGYTF. V usage is TRBV12-3 or TRBV12-4 and J usage is TRBJ1-2, with 11 nucleotides matching TRBD1. This CDR3 is built from 13 residues. V lost 5 bases to trimming and J lost 7 bases; unmatched junction nucleotides: 3.

V gene TRBV6-1 combines with J gene TRBJ1-2; perhaps TRBD1 as D (5 bases). CDR1 MNHNS and CDR2 SASEGT come from the germline V gene. The CDR3 totals 15 residues. Trimming shortened V by 0 bases and J by 0 bases, and 8 bases separated the two germline ends. Here the CDR3 reads CASSEAAGTNYGYTF. The CDR3 DNA reads TGTGCCAGCAGTGAAGCGGCAGGGACTAACTATGGCTACACCTTC.

This clonotype came up a few times. One end of the junction fails to match germline, which may point to a read error. The V call is TRBV5-4, the J call TRBJ1-6, with D possibly being TRBD1 (5 bases). Germline CDR1 reads SGHNT; CDR2 reads YYREEE (reference sequence). This CDR3 comprises 16 residues. CDR3 in DNA: TGTGCCAGCAGGGGGGAGTTAGGGGCGAATAACTCACCCCTCCACTTT. Protein product: CASRGELGANNSPLHF.

The V gene is TRBV27, the J gene TRBJ2-7; D is perhaps TRBD1 (5 bases). The CDR3 length is 14 residues. Germline V lookup: CDR1 MNHEY, CDR2 SMNVEV (reference sequence). Trimming removed 2 bases from V and 7 bases from J, with 15 bases in between. CDR3 in amino acids: CASSLKEGAGEQYV. Here the CDR3 DNA reads TGTGCCAGCAGTTTAAAAGAAGGGGCTGGAGAGCAGTACGTC.

The chain recombines TRBV5-1 with TRBJ2-2, with no clear D. Germline V gene data show CDR1 as SGHRS and CDR2 as YFSETQ. The CDR3 is made up of 16 amino acids. Trimming pared 0 bases from V and 6 bases from J, leaving 15 bases between. The CDR3 loop reads CASSLGQRNIAGELFF. DNA of the CDR3: TGCGCCAGCAGCTTGGGACAAAGAAATATTGCCGGGGAGCTGTTTTTT.

This clonotype was detected a few times. This rearrangement joins TRBV9 to TRBJ2-1; TRBD1 aligns across 8 bases. The CDR3 runs 17 residues. The V gene end was trimmed by 3 bases and the J gene end by 7 bases; junction bases not matched to a gene: 15. CDR1 is SGDLS and CDR2 is YYNGEE in the germline V gene. The DNA for the CDR3 is TGTGCCAGCAGCGCAACCTGGGGGAGGACAGGGAAGAATGAGCAGTTCTTC. Its protein product is CASSATWGRTGKNEQFF.

The chain links TRBV11-2 to TRBJ1-5; 7 bases align to TRBD1. This CDR3 is built from 16 residues. V gave up 5 bases and J gave up 7 bases; unmatched junction bases: 14. Germline lookup yields CDR1 SGHAT and CDR2 FQNNGV. The CDR3 loop is CASSPGLQGSWQPQHF. CDR3 DNA sequence: TGTGCCAGCAGCCCTGGCCTACAGGGGAGTTGGCAGCCCCAGCATTTT.

This clonotype appeared many times. The rearrangement links TRBV12-3 or TRBV12-4 to TRBJ2-7; 14 bases align to TRBD2. Germline trimming cut 6 bases from V and 6 bases from J; bases unmatched to any gene: 7. CDR3 length equals 15 residues. The CDR3 reads CASSPGLAGGREQYF. The CDR3 DNA sequence: TGTGCCAGCAGCCCCGGACTAGCGGGAGGTCGCGAGCAGTACTTC.

This clonotype was picked up a small number of times. The chain is built from TRBV20-1 and TRBJ1-1; D unresolved. The CDR3 loop spans 13 amino acids. Germline values: CDR1 DFQATT, CDR2 SNEGSKA (reference sequence). V lost 1 base to trimming and J lost 1 base, with 7 bases between them. CDR3 region: CSARGLRNTEAFF. DNA of the CDR3: TGCAGTGCTAGAGGTTTGCGGAACACTGAAGCTTTCTTT.

This clonotype occurred a few times. The rearrangement links TRBV20-1 to TRBJ2-7; D unclear. Germline CDR1 is DFQATT and CDR2 is SNEGSKA (reference sequence). V lost 3 bases to trimming and J lost 1 base, with 10 bases between them. The CDR3 contains 13 residues. The CDR3 sequence is CSASPLRSYEQYV. The CDR3 DNA follows: TGCAGTGCTAGTCCCCTAAGGTCCTACGAGCAGTACGTC.

This clonotype was detected ten times or more. The chain has TRBV3-1 and TRBJ2-3, with a tentative D call TRBD2 (5 bases). CDR1 LGHDT and CDR2 YNNKEL come from the germline V gene (reference sequence). With 0 bases removed from V and 5 bases from J, the gap between germline ends came to 9 bases. This CDR3 comprises 14 residues. The CDR3 spells CASSQDVRVDTQYF. The CDR3 DNA is TGTGCCAGCAGCCAAGATGTGCGGGTAGATACGCAGTATTTT.

This chain uses TRBV12-3 or TRBV12-4 with TRBJ2-3; no clear D gene. V was cut by 3 bases and J by 4 bases, with 11 bases left in between. The CDR3 extends over 14 amino acids. CDR3 sequence reads: CASSFTAGADTQYF. The CDR3 nucleotides are TGTGCCAGCAGTTTTACGGCCGGTGCAGATACGCAGTATTTT.

This chain joins TRBV7-9 and TRBJ2-1, with TRBD1 matching over 8 bases. J was trimmed by 6 bases and V by 5 bases; bases with no gene match: 9. The germline V gene has CDR1 SEHNR and CDR2 FQNEAQ (reference sequence). The CDR3 is made up of 15 amino acids. CDR3 coding DNA: TGTGCCAGCAGCCCAGGGGGCGGGTGGAGCAATGAGCAGTTCTTC. It is translated as CASSPGGGWSNEQFF.

Only a few counts were recorded for this clonotype. V is TRBV12-3 or TRBV12-4 and J is TRBJ2-5, with 8 bases aligning to TRBD1. V lost 5 bases to trimming and J lost 5 bases; unmatched junction nucleotides: 10. CDR3 length: 15 residues. The CDR3 DNA reads as TGTGCCAGCAGTAGCCGGACAGGGCGGCAGGAGACCCAGTACTTC. Translating it yields CASSSRTGRQETQYF.

This clonotype was seen repeatedly, ten times or more. This chain links TRBV12-3 or TRBV12-4 with TRBJ1-3, with D unresolved. With 1 base removed from V and 2 bases from J, the gap between germline ends came to 6 bases. CDR3 length: 14 residues. The CDR3 DNA follows: TGTGCCAGCAGTTTAGGGTTACCTGGAAACACCATATATTTT. This gives the protein CASSLGLPGNTIYF.

The chain carries TRBV20-1 and TRBJ2-5, with 10 bases lining up with TRBD2. The CDR3 spans 14 residues. Germline V CDR1 and CDR2: DFQATT, SNEGSKA (reference sequence). V was clipped by 3 bases and J by 6 bases; unmatched bases: 7. Here the CDR3 DNA reads TGCAGTGCTAGCCTAGCGGGAGTTAAGAAGACCCAGTACTTC. Translating gives CSASLAGVKKTQYF.

This rearrangement joins TRBV12-3 or TRBV12-4 to TRBJ2-2, with D unresolved. The CDR3 loop spans 15 amino acids. V shed 5 bases and J shed 3 bases, with 13 bases lying between them. Here the CDR3 DNA reads TGTGCCAGCAGTCCCGGAAGCACCGACACCGGGGAGCTGTTTTTT. Translated, it gives CASSPGSTDTGELFF.

This clonotype was observed many times. This rearrangement joins TRBV2 to TRBJ2-3; the D gene is possibly TRBD2 (5 bases). The V gene lost 4 bases and the J gene lost 1 base, with 9 bases spanning the gap. The germline CDR1 and CDR2 sequences are SNHLY and FYNNEI. This CDR3 has 14 residues. CDR3 nucleotide sequence: TGTGCCAGCAGTGCCCTAGCCCGCACAGATACGCAGTATTTT. Its protein product is CASSALARTDTQYF.

This clonotype came up a few times. The chain carries TRBV29-1 and TRBJ1-1; no firm D call. From germline, CDR1 is SQVTM and CDR2 ANQGSEA. CDR3 length: 14 residues. Trimming took 1 base from V and 1 from J, leaving 10 bases between them. The CDR3 nucleotides read TGCAGCGTTGAAGTTGCCCTCAGGAACACTGAAGCTTTCTTT. Its protein is CSVEVALRNTEAFF. Looking up the rest from reference TRBV29-1 and TRBJ1-1 gives the full variable domain: SAVISQKPSRDICQRGTSLTIQCQVDSQVTMMFWYRQQPGQSLTLIATANQGSEATYESGFVIDKFPISRPNLTFSTLTVSNMSPEDSSIYLCSVEVALRNTEAFFGQGTRLTVV.

This clonotype was observed a few times. This rearrangement joins TRBV29-1 to TRBJ2-1; D gene uncertain. CDR1 and CDR2 (germline): SQVTM, ANQGSEA. The CDR3 is 12 amino acids. The ends were cut back, 4 bases at V and 3 bases at J, with 7 bases in the middle. CDR3 sequence: CSVVPDYNEQFF. In nucleotides, the CDR3 is TGCAGCGTTGTCCCGGACTACAATGAGCAGTTCTTC.